One sample yielded the 16 T cell receptor beta chains listed below, sequenced in a study of T cell responses to AZD1222 COVID-19 vaccine. Generated by immunoSEQ multiplex PCR, the TCRdb table keeps only in-frame clones and is missing some. The sample includes just under 80,000 clones, 92% of them seen just once. The material was peripheral blood, obtained 28 days after the second AZD1222 dose. All receptors derive from an adult who received the AZD1222 COVID-19 vaccine.

The chain combines TRBV12-3 or TRBV12-4 with TRBJ1-2; a weak D match, TRBD1 (5 bases). This CDR3 comprises 13 residues. V lost 6 bases, J lost 2 bases, and 10 bases lay in between. The CDR3 DNA is TGTGCCAGCAGGAGGGACGGCAACTATGGCTACACCTTC. Translating gives CASRRDGNYGYTF.

The CDR3 region has the DNA TGCGCCAGCAGCCAAGATCTTCTACTAGCGGAAAGTACCGGGGAGCTGTTTTTT. It codes for CASSQDLLLAESTGELFF. The chain is built from TRBV4-3 and TRBJ2-2; 8 nucleotides match TRBD2. Germline V CDR1 and CDR2: LGHNA, YSLEER. J lost 5 bases, V lost 0 bases, and 11 bases had no gene match. This CDR3 is 18 amino acids long.

The chain recombines TRBV5-6 with TRBJ2-1; TRBD2 aligns across 11 bases. The CDR3 length is 14 residues. Germline V CDR1 and CDR2: SGHDT, YYEEEE. V gave up 4 bases and J gave up 5 bases; unmatched junction bases: 2. The chain's CDR3 is CASSETSGDNEQFF. The DNA of the CDR3 is TGTGCCAGCAGCGAGACTAGCGGGGACAATGAGCAGTTCTTC.

The chain has TRBV12-2 and TRBJ1-1; TRBD1 is the table's D call, not checked against the DNA. TRBV12-2 is assigned pseudogene status. The CDR3 consists of 16 residues. The DNA of the CDR3 is TGTGCAAGTCGCTTACCCCTAGGGGGTCAAGGCACTGAAGCTTTCTTT. This translates into CASRLPLGGQGTEAFF.

The chain couples TRBV18 to TRBJ1-1; TRBD1 aligns across 7 bases. The CDR3 length is 13 residues. The J segment lost 4 bases and the V segment lost 7 bases, leaving 6 bases of the junction unmatched. CDR1 is KGHSH, CDR2 LQKENI, per germline. The CDR3 sequence is CASFTGVITEAFF. CDR3 DNA sequence: TGTGCCAGCTTTACAGGGGTGATCACTGAAGCTTTCTTT.

The chain couples TRBV9 to TRBJ1-2; D possibly corresponds to TRBD1 (6 bases). CDR3 length equals 14 residues. Germline V gene lookup returns CDR1 SGDLS and CDR2 YYNGEE. Trimming left V 1 base short and J 4 bases short, with 11 bases between. DNA of the CDR3: TGTGCCAGCAGCGTATCCGAGGGGGTCTATGGCTACACCTTC. This gives the protein CASSVSEGVYGYTF.

The rearrangement links TRBV24-1 to TRBJ2-6; no reliable D call. V was pared by 6 bases and J by 1 base, with 15 bases between. CDR1 and CDR2 (germline): KGHDR, SFDVKD. CDR3 size: 17 residues. The CDR3, as DNA: TGTGCCACCAGTAGCAGGCGTGCTAGTTCTGGGGCCAACGTCCTGACTTTC. As protein: CATSSRRASSGANVLTF.

The gene calls are TRBV19 and TRBJ1-5, with TRBD1 identical over 7 bases. The germline CDR1 and CDR2 sequences are LNHDA and SQIVND (reference sequence). The CDR3 spans 17 residues. The J segment lost 7 bases and the V segment lost 0 bases, leaving 12 bases of the junction unmatched. CDR3 in amino acids: CASSIDLGGPGGQPQHF. CDR3 DNA: TGTGCCAGTAGTATAGATCTCGGGGGGCCAGGGGGGCAGCCCCAGCATTTT.

The rearrangement joins TRBV5-6 to TRBJ2-3, with D tentatively TRBD2 (5 bases). CDR3 size: 17 residues. Trimming took 4 bases from V and 0 from J, leaving 18 bases between them. Germline CDR1 is SGHDT and CDR2 is YYEEEE. The CDR3 DNA reads as TGTGCCAGCAGCCGGCCTGCTAGCTTGGGAAGCACAGATACGCAGTATTTT. Encoded protein: CASSRPASLGSTDTQYF.

This chain joins TRBV6-6 and TRBJ1-5; the D gene is possibly TRBD1 (5 bases). V was pared by 7 bases and J by 1 base, with 23 bases between. The CDR3 loop spans 18 amino acids. The germline CDR1 and CDR2 sequences are MNHNY and SVGAGI (reference sequence). For the CDR3, the DNA is TGTGCCAGCACTCGGAACAAGGCTGGGGCAGCAAGCAATCAGCCCCAGCATTTT. It yields the protein CASTRNKAGAASNQPQHF.

In its sample, this clone was seen a few times. This chain joins TRBV7-9 and TRBJ2-3; D is uncertain. CDR1 is SEHNR and CDR2 is FQNEAQ in the germline V gene (reference sequence). Trimming took off 1 base at V and 8 bases at J, with 10 bases between the two ends. The CDR3 has 13 amino acids. The CDR3 protein is CASSLGFWGTQYF. CDR3 DNA: TGTGCCAGCAGCTTAGGTTTTTGGGGTACGCAGTATTTT.

The chain is built from TRBV11-2 and TRBJ2-1; TRBD2 aligns across 8 bases. This CDR3 contains 16 residues. Trimming took 1 base from V and 10 from J; bases not matched to a gene: 12. Germline V gene data show CDR1 as SGHAT and CDR2 as FQNNGV. The CDR3 DNA sequence: TGTGCCAGCAGCTTAGCCCGCGACGGGAGGGCGGGCGAGCAGTTCTTC. Its protein product is CASSLARDGRAGEQFF.

The chain is built from TRBV19 and TRBJ1-2; 9 bases match TRBD1. The CDR3 is 14 residues long. The J segment lost 4 bases and the V segment lost 5 bases, leaving 5 bases of the junction unmatched. Germline CDR1 is LNHDA and CDR2 is SQIVND (reference sequence). CDR3 sequence (DNA): TGTGCCAGTAGTGTACAGGGGGCAGCCTATGGCTACACCTTC. Translated: CASSVQGAAYGYTF.

This chain's CDR3 is CASSHTGGGYF. The CDR3 coding sequence is TGTGCCAGCAGCCATACAGGGGGAGGGTACTTC. The chain uses TRBV11-3 and TRBJ2-7; 8 nucleotides align to TRBD1. Germline assignment: CDR1 SGHNT and CDR2 YENEEA. The CDR3 extends over 11 amino acids. V dropped 5 bases and J dropped 12; count of bases not matched to a gene: 6.

J is TRBJ2-7 and V is TRBV4-2; 8 bases map to TRBD1. The CDR3 consists of 16 residues. CDR1 is LGHNA, CDR2 YNFKEQ, per germline. The V and J ends lost 4 bases and 6 bases, in that order; junction bases with no gene match: 14. CDR3 protein: CASSPRAQGAGSEQYF. CDR3 sequence (DNA): TGTGCCAGCAGCCCCCGCGCCCAGGGGGCTGGTTCCGAGCAGTACTTC.

This rearrangement joins TRBV6-2 or TRBV6-3 to TRBJ1-3; D gene ambiguous. CDR1 is MNHEY and CDR2 is SVGEGT in the germline V gene. The V end lost 2 bases, the J end lost 0 bases, and 8 bases lay between the germline ends. The CDR3 is 15 amino acids. The CDR3 DNA reads TGTGCCAGCAGTTACCCTGGGGTCTCTGGAAACACCATATATTTT. Translating gives CASSYPGVSGNTIYF.